The rows below give T cell receptor beta chains drawn from one sample of a study of T-cell memory formation after mild COVID-19. TCRdb itself ran the 5' RACE reads through MiXCR, one entry per CDR3 protein. The table includes fewer than 250,000 distinct CDR3 sequences, roughly a tenth detected once. Material: PBMCs or a T cell subset sorted from them (not recorded which). The source is a young man who had mild COVID-19 (a few samples of this study predate the infection). Cell type and time point are not known. Both conserved end residues are part of each CDR3. Fields, in order: D gene, clone size, J gene, V gene, CDR3 protein, CDR3 DNA. D genes are given only for firm matches. Part of the rows lack a size; the others show once, few, many or a class for expanded clones.

D: -; size: once; J: TRBJ1-2; V: TRBV24-1; CDR3: CATSDFGGDKHGYTF; DNA: TGTGCCACCAGTGATTTCGGGGGGGACAAGCATGGCTACACCTTC
D: -; size: -; J: TRBJ1-1; V: TRBV9; CDR3: CASSVLGSNTEAFF; DNA: TGTGCCAGCAGCGTATTGGGCTCGAACACTGAAGCTTTCTTT
D: -; size: few; J: TRBJ1-2; V: TRBV4-3; CDR3: CASSQELGGLYGYTF; DNA: TGCGCCAGCAGCCAAGAATTGGGGGGACTCTATGGCTACACCTTC
D: TRBD2; size: many; J: TRBJ2-1; V: TRBV7-2; CDR3: CASSTAGTSGGYEQFF; DNA: TGTGCCAGCAGCACCGCCGGGACTAGCGGGGGATATGAGCAGTTCTTC
D: -; size: few; J: TRBJ2-2; V: TRBV20-1; CDR3: CSAPHGVGETGQLFF; DNA: TGCAGTGCCCCACATGGGGTGGGTGAGACCGGGCAGCTGTTTTTT
D: -; size: -; J: TRBJ2-1; V: TRBV29-1; CDR3: CSVPRGPYNEQFF; DNA: TGCAGCGTTCCTCGGGGACCCTACAATGAGCAGTTCTTC
D: -; size: -; J: TRBJ1-2; V: TRBV7-9; CDR3: CASSLDRAFDYGYTF; DNA: TGTGCCAGCAGCTTAGACAGGGCCTTCGACTATGGCTACACCTTC
D: -; size: many; J: TRBJ2-1; V: TRBV12-3/TRBV12-4; CDR3: CASSLRWNEQFF; DNA: TGTGCCAGCAGTTTAAGGTGGAATGAGCAGTTCTTC
D: -; size: -; J: TRBJ1-1; V: TRBV7-2; CDR3: CASRMGGGRINGVAFF; DNA: TGTGCCAGCAGGATGGGTGGGGGGCGCATTAATGGTGTAGCTTTCTTT
D: TRBD1; size: few; J: TRBJ2-2; V: TRBV6-5; CDR3: CASSYTGQTAGELFF; DNA: TGTGCCAGCAGTTACACGGGACAGACGGCCGGGGAGCTGTTTTTT
D: -; size: few; J: TRBJ1-6; V: TRBV6-6; CDR3: CASSYSTAAGNSPLHF; DNA: TGTGCCAGCAGTTACTCGACCGCGGCAGGGAATTCACCCCTCCACTTT
D: TRBD1; size: -; J: TRBJ1-5; V: TRBV5-1; CDR3: CASSFLPGTGGSQPQHF; DNA: TGCGCCAGCAGTTTTCTGCCCGGGACAGGGGGTAGTCAGCCCCAGCATTTT
D: -; size: -; J: TRBJ1-6; V: TRBV20-1; CDR3: CSARANSPLHF; DNA: TGCAGTGCTAGAGCGAATTCACCCCTCCACTTT
D: -; size: many; J: TRBJ2-1; V: TRBV7-3; CDR3: CASSRDYTSYNEQFF; DNA: TGTGCCAGCAGCCGTGACTATACCTCCTACAATGAGCAGTTCTTC
D: -; size: -; J: TRBJ2-1; V: TRBV20-1; CDR3: CSAPRTGLVYNEQFF; DNA: TGCAGTGCCCCACGGACGGGGCTTGTCTACAATGAGCAGTTCTTC
D: TRBD1; size: many; J: TRBJ1-1; V: TRBV6-5; CDR3: CASSYEGQGRTEAFF; DNA: TGTGCCAGCAGTTACGAGGGACAGGGGAGAACTGAAGCTTTCTTT
D: -; size: few; J: TRBJ2-5; V: TRBV10-2; CDR3: CASTGFGTGQETQYF; DNA: TGCGCCAGCACAGGATTTGGGACTGGCCAAGAGACCCAGTACTTC
D: -; size: -; J: TRBJ2-1; V: TRBV11-3; CDR3: CASSWEQGGEQFF; DNA: TGTGCCAGCAGCTGGGAACAGGGCGGGGAGCAGTTCTTC
D: -; size: -; J: TRBJ2-1; V: TRBV5-4; CDR3: CASSPGGGGGWSEQFF; DNA: TGTGCCAGCAGCCCGGGGGGAGGGGGGGGCTGGAGTGAGCAGTTCTTC
D: -; size: many; J: TRBJ2-2; V: TRBV5-1; CDR3: CASSLGTDTGELFF; DNA: TGCGCCAGCAGCTTGGGTACAGACACCGGGGAGCTGTTTTTT
D: TRBD1; size: -; J: TRBJ2-2; V: TRBV7-2; CDR3: CASSVGQGGNTGELFF; DNA: TGTGCCAGCAGCGTGGGACAGGGGGGGAACACCGGGGAGCTGTTTTTT
D: -; size: few; J: TRBJ1-6; V: TRBV7-2; CDR3: CASSLIVSPLHF; DNA: TGTGCCAGCAGCTTGATTGTTTCACCCCTCCACTTT
D: -; size: few; J: TRBJ1-3; V: TRBV6-5; CDR3: CASSSVISGNTIYF; DNA: TGTGCCAGCAGTTCGGTCATCTCTGGAAACACCATATATTTT
D: -; size: few; J: TRBJ1-5; V: TRBV24-1; CDR3: CATSDLQGFYSNQPQHF; DNA: TGTGCCACCAGTGACCTACAGGGATTTTATAGCAATCAGCCCCAGCATTTT
D: -; size: -; J: TRBJ2-3; V: TRBV9; CDR3: CASSVLSLHADTQYF; DNA: TGTGCCAGCAGCGTACTGAGCCTGCATGCAGATACGCAGTATTTT
D: TRBD2; size: few; J: TRBJ2-1; V: TRBV12-3/TRBV12-4; CDR3: CASRSGTSGGRYNEQFF; DNA: TGTGCCAGCAGGTCCGGGACTAGCGGGGGCCGTTACAATGAGCAGTTCTTC
D: TRBD1; size: -; J: TRBJ1-1; V: TRBV28; CDR3: CASRIGGTGDNTEAFF; DNA: TGTGCCAGCAGAATAGGGGGGACAGGGGACAACACTGAAGCTTTCTTT
D: -; size: many; J: TRBJ2-7; V: TRBV12-3/TRBV12-4; CDR3: CASSLDEQYF; DNA: TGTGCCAGCAGTTTAGACGAGCAGTACTTC
D: -; size: few; J: TRBJ1-1; V: TRBV3-1; CDR3: CASSQRQTNTEAFF; DNA: TGTGCCAGCAGCCAAAGACAGACGAACACTGAAGCTTTCTTT
D: -; size: -; J: TRBJ2-7; V: TRBV18; CDR3: CASSPPQRYEQYF; DNA: TGTGCCAGCTCACCACCGCAGAGGTACGAGCAGTACTTC
D: -; size: -; J: TRBJ1-2; V: TRBV6-2/TRBV6-3; CDR3: CASSYWSGGYGYTF; DNA: TGTGCCAGCAGTTACTGGAGTGGAGGGTATGGCTACACCTTC
D: TRBD2; size: few; J: TRBJ2-3; V: TRBV5-4; CDR3: CASTRTGTSWDTQYF; DNA: TGTGCCAGCACCCGAACCGGGACTAGCTGGGATACGCAGTATTTT
D: -; size: few; J: TRBJ1-3; V: TRBV7-9; CDR3: CASSTGHRDGNTIYF; DNA: TGTGCCAGCAGCACCGGACATCGCGATGGAAACACCATATATTTT
D: TRBD2; size: -; J: TRBJ2-5; V: TRBV5-1; CDR3: CASSPGGGAETQYF; DNA: TGCGCCAGCAGCCCCGGGGGGGGCGCAGAGACCCAGTACTTC
D: -; size: few; J: TRBJ2-2; V: TRBV7-3; CDR3: CASNLRGTGELFF; DNA: TGTGCCAGCAACCTCAGGGGAACCGGGGAGCTGTTTTTT
D: TRBD1; size: few; J: TRBJ1-2; V: TRBV10-3; CDR3: CAITADRTYGGYTF; DNA: TGTGCCATCACTGCGGACAGGACCTATGGTGGCTACACCTTC
D: TRBD1; size: -; J: TRBJ1-2; V: TRBV2; CDR3: CASSEQGAGYGYTF; DNA: TGTGCCAGCAGTGAGCAGGGGGCTGGTTATGGCTACACCTTC
D: TRBD1; size: -; J: TRBJ2-7; V: TRBV6-2/TRBV6-3; CDR3: CASSRGQGIAEQYF; DNA: TGTGCCAGCAGTCGGGGACAGGGGATCGCCGAGCAGTACTTC
D: -; size: few; J: TRBJ2-1; V: TRBV5-1; CDR3: CASTTGGAYNEQFF; DNA: TGCGCCAGCACCACCGGGGGCGCCTACAATGAGCAGTTCTTC
D: -; size: few; J: TRBJ1-6; V: TRBV5-1; CDR3: CASSLDLNSPLHF; DNA: TGCGCCAGCAGCTTGGACTTGAATTCACCCCTCCACTTT
D: -; size: -; J: TRBJ2-5; V: TRBV6-5; CDR3: CASSYSLGEETQYF; DNA: TGTGCCAGCAGTTACTCCCTTGGGGAAGAGACCCAGTACTTC
D: -; size: few; J: TRBJ2-7; V: TRBV2; CDR3: CASSAGWDPQYF; DNA: TGTGCCAGCAGTGCAGGGTGGGATCCCCAGTACTTC
D: -; size: -; J: TRBJ1-2; V: TRBV6-5; CDR3: CASSYSTVSNYGYTF; DNA: TGTGCCAGCAGTTACTCGACAGTCTCTAACTATGGCTACACCTTC
D: -; size: -; J: TRBJ1-4; V: TRBV12-3/TRBV12-4; CDR3: CASSLATGTGNEKLFF; DNA: TGTGCCAGCAGTTTAGCGACCGGGACGGGTAATGAAAAACTGTTTTTT
D: -; size: few; J: TRBJ1-2; V: TRBV12-3/TRBV12-4; CDR3: CASSLQTNYGYTF; DNA: TGTGCCAGCAGTTTACAGACTAACTATGGCTACACCTTC
D: -; size: few; J: TRBJ2-3; V: TRBV5-4; CDR3: CASSFYMAPDTQYF; DNA: TGTGCCAGCAGCTTTTACATGGCCCCAGATACGCAGTATTTT
D: -; size: few; J: TRBJ2-3; V: TRBV18; CDR3: CASSPVEGPRDTQYF; DNA: TGTGCCAGCTCACCGGTAGAAGGGCCTAGAGATACGCAGTATTTT
D: TRBD2; size: few; J: TRBJ2-7; V: TRBV4-1; CDR3: CASSPGLAGTYEQYF; DNA: TGCGCCAGCAGCCCGGGTCTAGCGGGAACCTACGAGCAGTACTTC
D: -; size: few; J: TRBJ1-1; V: TRBV7-6; CDR3: CASSLVKEGTEAFF; DNA: TGTGCCAGCAGCTTAGTTAAGGAGGGTACTGAAGCTTTCTTT
D: -; size: -; J: TRBJ2-3; V: TRBV4-3; CDR3: CASSQRGRGADTQYF; DNA: TGCGCCAGCAGCCAGAGGGGTAGAGGGGCAGATACGCAGTATTTT